This T cell receptor (beta chain) was observed in a study of cytomegalovirus exposure and HLA in healthy donors. Study information: The Caucasian-associated ancestry cluster contained 81% of the 300 to 450 genotyped donors. Notes on the study in general: Associated with cytomegalovirus, according to the listing, were 164 TCR beta chains. Later on, an analysis showed TCR association rates differing by HLA locus, with DRB1 the most and HLA-C the fewest. Several of the most significant clusters appeared linked to common viral pathogens, based on a later analysis.

A word on this clone: Its target is unknown.

PCR used 60 Vbeta primers and 13 Jbeta primers. TCRdb's copy holds only in-frame clones and misses some; the assay was immunoSEQ multiplex PCR. The repertoire holds some 130,000 clones, 77% seen once, with approximately 2% in the top ten. The origin of this receptor is a man under 40 in good health and CMV-seronegative. The sample taken for sequencing was PBMCs.

The CDR3 nucleotides read TGCAGCGTTGGTGGGGCGGGGGCCAAAAACATTCAGTACTTC. Translated: CSVGGAGAKNIQYF. The chain combines TRBV29-1 with TRBJ2-4; D might be TRBD2 (6 bases). The CDR3 runs 14 residues. V was shortened by 4 bases and J by 1 base, with 11 bases between the two germline ends. Germline-derived CDR1 and CDR2 are SQVTM and ANQGSEA.